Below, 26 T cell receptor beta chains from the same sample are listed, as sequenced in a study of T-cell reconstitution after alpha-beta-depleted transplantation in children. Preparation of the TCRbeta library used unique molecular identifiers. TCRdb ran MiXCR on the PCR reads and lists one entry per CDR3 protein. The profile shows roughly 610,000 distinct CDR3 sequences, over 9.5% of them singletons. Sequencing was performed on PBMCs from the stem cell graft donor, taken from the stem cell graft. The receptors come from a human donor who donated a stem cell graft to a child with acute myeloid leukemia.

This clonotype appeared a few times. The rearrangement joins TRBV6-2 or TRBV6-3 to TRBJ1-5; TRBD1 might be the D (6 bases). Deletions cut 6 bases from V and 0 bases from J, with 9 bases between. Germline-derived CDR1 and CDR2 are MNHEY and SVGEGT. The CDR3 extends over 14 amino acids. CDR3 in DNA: TGTGCCAGCAGCCGGACAGTTAGCAATCAGCCCCAGCATTTT. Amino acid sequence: CASSRTVSNQPQHF.

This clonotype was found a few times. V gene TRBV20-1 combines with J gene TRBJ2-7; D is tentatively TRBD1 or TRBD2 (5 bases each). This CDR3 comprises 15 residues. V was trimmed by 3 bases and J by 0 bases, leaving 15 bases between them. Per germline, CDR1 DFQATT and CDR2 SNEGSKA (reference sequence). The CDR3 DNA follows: TGCAGTGCTAGCATACCGGGACGGAACTCCTACGAGCAGTACTTC. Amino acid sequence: CSASIPGRNSYEQYF.

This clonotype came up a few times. In DNA, the CDR3 is TGCAGTGCTCTCGGGACAGGGGTGGCTGAAGCTTTCTTT. Translated, it gives CSALGTGVAEAFF. The chain joins TRBV20-1 to TRBJ1-1, with TRBD1 matching 10 bases. Germline loops: CDR1 DFQATT, CDR2 SNEGSKA (reference sequence). This CDR3 has 13 amino acids. Losses at the gene ends were 5 bases for V and 6 bases for J; bases not matched to a gene: 6.

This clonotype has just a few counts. As DNA, the CDR3 is TGTGCCAGCAGCGTAGCGGGCGCCGGCCTACAAGAGACCCAGTACTTC. It specifies CASSVAGAGLQETQYF. V and J are TRBV9 and TRBJ2-5; D is undetermined. The CDR3 runs to 16 residues. From germline, CDR1 is SGDLS and CDR2 YYNGEE. V was pared by 0 bases and J by 2 bases, with 14 bases between.

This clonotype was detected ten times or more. Here the CDR3 DNA reads TGTGCCAGCACACCCACTAGCGGGAGCTTCGATGAGCAGTTCTTC. Its translation is CASTPTSGSFDEQFF. The chain recombines TRBV7-3 with TRBJ2-1, with 11 bases matching TRBD2. CDR1 and CDR2 from the germline V gene are SGHTA and FQGTGA. V lost 7 bases to trimming and J lost 8 bases; unmatched junction nucleotides: 10. The CDR3 extends over 15 amino acids.

In nucleotides, the CDR3 is TGTGCCAGCAGCCCACTGACTAGCGGACTCTCCTACGAGCAGTACTTC. As protein: CASSPLTSGLSYEQYF. V is TRBV7-8 and J is TRBJ2-7; TRBD2 matches at 9 bases. This CDR3 is 16 amino acids long. The V gene end was trimmed by 5 bases and the J gene end by 0 bases; junction bases not matched to a gene: 8. Germline V gene data show CDR1 as SGHVS and CDR2 as FQNEAQ.

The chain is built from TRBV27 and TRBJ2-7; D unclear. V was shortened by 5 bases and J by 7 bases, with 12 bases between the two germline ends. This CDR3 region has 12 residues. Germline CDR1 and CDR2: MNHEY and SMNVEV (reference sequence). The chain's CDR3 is CASSPYGGEQYF. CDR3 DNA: TGTGCCAGCAGTCCCTATGGTGGGGAGCAGTACTTC.

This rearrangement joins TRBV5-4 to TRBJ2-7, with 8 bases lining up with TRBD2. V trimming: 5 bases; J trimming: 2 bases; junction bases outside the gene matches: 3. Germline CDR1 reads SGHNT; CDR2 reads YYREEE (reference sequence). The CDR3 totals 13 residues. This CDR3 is CASRFSGTYEQYF. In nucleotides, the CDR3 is TGTGCCAGCAGATTTAGCGGGACCTACGAGCAGTACTTC.

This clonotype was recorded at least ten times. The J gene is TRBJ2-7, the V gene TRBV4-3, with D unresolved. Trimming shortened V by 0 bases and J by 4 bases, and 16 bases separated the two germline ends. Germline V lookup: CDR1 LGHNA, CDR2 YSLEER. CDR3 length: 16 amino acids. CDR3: CASSQDLLGITYEQYF. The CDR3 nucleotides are TGCGCCAGCAGCCAAGATCTGCTAGGTATTACGTACGAGCAGTACTTC.

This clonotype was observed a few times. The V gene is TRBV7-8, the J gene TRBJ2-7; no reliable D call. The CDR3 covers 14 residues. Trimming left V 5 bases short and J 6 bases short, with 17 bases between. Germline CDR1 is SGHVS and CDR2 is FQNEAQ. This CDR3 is CASSMQNGPREQYF. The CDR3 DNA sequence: TGTGCCAGCAGCATGCAGAATGGGCCTCGCGAGCAGTACTTC.

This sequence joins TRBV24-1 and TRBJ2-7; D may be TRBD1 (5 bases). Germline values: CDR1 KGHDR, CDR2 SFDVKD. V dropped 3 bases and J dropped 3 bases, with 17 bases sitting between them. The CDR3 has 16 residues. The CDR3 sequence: CATSDPTDTLRYEQYF. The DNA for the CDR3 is TGTGCCACCAGTGATCCGACAGACACGTTGCGCTACGAGCAGTACTTC.

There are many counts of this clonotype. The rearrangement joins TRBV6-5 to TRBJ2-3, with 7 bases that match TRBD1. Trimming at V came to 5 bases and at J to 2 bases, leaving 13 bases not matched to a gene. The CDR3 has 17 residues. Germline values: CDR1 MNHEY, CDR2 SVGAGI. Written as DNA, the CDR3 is TGTGCCAGCAGTAACCCTACAGGGGTGCGAGACACAGATACGCAGTATTTT. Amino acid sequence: CASSNPTGVRDTDTQYF.

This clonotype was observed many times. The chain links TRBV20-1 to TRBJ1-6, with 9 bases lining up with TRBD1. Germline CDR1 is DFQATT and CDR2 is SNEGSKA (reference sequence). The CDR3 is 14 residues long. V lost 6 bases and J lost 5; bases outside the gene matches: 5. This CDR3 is CSALGQGDNSPLHF. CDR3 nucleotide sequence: TGCAGTGCCCTGGGACAGGGAGATAATTCACCCCTCCACTTT.

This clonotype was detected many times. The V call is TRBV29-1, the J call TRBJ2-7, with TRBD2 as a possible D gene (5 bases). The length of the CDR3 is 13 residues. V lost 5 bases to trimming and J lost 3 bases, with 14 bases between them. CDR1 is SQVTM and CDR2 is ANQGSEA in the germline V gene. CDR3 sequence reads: CSVNRLGDYEQYF. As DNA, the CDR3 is TGCAGCGTTAATAGACTCGGGGACTACGAGCAGTACTTC.

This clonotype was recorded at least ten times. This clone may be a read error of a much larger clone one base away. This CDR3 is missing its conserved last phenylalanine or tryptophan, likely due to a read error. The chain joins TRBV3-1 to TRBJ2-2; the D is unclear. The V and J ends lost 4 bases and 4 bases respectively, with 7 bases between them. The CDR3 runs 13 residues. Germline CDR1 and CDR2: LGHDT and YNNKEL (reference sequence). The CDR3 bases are TGTGCCAGCAGCCCTCTACTCACCGGGGAGCTGTTTCTT. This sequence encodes CASSPLLTGELFL.

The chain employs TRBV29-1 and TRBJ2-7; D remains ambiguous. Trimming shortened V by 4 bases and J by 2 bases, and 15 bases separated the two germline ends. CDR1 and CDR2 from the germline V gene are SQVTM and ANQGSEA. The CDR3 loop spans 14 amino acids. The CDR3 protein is CSVGAPGGAYEQYF. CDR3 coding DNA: TGCAGCGTTGGGGCACCAGGTGGGGCCTACGAGCAGTACTTC.

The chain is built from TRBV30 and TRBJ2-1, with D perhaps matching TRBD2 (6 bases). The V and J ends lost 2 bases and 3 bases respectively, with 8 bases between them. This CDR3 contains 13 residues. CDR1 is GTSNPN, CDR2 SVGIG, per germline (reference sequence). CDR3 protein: CAWSPGVYNEQFF. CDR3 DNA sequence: TGTGCCTGGAGTCCGGGAGTCTACAATGAGCAGTTCTTC.

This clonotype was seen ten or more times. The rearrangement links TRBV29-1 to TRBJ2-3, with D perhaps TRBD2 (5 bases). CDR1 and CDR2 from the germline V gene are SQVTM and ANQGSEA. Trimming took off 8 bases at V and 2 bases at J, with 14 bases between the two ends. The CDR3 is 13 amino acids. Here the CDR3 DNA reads TGCAGCTCAATTCCGGGGAACACAGATACGCAGTATTTT. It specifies CSSIPGNTDTQYF.

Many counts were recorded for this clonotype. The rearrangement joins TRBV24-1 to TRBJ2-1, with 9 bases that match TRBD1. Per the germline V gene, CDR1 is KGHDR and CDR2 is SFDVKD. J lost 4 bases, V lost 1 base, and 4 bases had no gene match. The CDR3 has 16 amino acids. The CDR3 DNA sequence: TGTGCCACCAGTGATTTATCCGGGACAGGGTACAATGAGCAGTTCTTC. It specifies CATSDLSGTGYNEQFF.

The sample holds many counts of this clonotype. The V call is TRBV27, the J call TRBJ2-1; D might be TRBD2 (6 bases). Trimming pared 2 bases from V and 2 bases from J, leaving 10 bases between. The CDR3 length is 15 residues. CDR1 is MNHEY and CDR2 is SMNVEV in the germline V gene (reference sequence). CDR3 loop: CASSLGGLPYNEQFF. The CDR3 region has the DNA TGTGCCAGCAGTTTAGGTGGACTACCCTACAATGAGCAGTTCTTC.

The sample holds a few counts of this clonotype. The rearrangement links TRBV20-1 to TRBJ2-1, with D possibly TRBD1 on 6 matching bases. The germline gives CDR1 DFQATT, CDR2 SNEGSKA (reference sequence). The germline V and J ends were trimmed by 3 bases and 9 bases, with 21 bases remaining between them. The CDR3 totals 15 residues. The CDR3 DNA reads TGCAGTGCTAGCGGATCCAGGGGAAGGGCTAGTGAGCAGTTCTTC. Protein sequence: CSASGSRGRASEQFF.

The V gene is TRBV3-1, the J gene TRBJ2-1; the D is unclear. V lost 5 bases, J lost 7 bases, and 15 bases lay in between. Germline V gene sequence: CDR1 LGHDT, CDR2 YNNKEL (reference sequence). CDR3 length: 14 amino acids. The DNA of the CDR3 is TGTGCCAGCAGCACGTCCGGACCCTGGAATGAGCAGTTCTTC. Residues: CASSTSGPWNEQFF.

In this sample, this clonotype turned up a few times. The CDR3 sequence: CASQDGPGNQPQHF. DNA for the CDR3: TGTGCCAGCCAGGATGGGCCGGGCAATCAGCCCCAGCATTTT. The V and J genes are TRBV7-2 and TRBJ1-5; D remains unclear. Trimming stripped 8 bases from V and 2 bases from J, with 13 bases between. The length of the CDR3 is 14 residues. Germline V gene sequence: CDR1 SGHTA, CDR2 FQGNSA.

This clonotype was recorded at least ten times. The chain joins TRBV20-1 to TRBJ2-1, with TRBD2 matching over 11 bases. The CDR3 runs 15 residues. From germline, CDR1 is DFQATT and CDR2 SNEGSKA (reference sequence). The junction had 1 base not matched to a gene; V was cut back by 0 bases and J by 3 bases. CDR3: CSARETSGIYNEQFF. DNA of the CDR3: TGCAGTGCTAGAGAGACTAGCGGGATCTACAATGAGCAGTTCTTC.

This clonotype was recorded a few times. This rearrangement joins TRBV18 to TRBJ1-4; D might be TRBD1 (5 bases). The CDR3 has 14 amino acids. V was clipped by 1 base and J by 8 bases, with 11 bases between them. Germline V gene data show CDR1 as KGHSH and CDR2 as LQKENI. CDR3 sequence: CASSPLREGEKLFF. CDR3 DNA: TGTGCCAGCTCACCACTTCGGGAGGGGGAAAAACTGTTTTTT.

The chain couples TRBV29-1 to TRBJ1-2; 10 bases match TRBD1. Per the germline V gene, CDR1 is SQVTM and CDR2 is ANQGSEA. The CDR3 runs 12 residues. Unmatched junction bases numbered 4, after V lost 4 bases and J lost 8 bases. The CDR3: CSVGQGAFGYTF. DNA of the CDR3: TGCAGCGTTGGACAGGGGGCCTTCGGCTACACCTTC.